This entry concerns a single T cell receptor (beta chain). What it binds is not known. Findings and caveats of the study: In terms of TCR gene usage, tumor memory CD4+ T cells clustered together with blood and lymph node memory CD4+ cells, as well as with lymph node naive CD4+ cells. Larger-cohort validation covered only one TCR beta V-J rearrangement. Tumor-infiltrating Treg TCR alpha and beta sequences overlapped most with tumor naive CD4+ T cells, then blood naive.

One entry per CDR3 protein results from TCRdb running MiXCR on the 5' RACE reads. The repertoire holds 30,000 to 35,000 distinct CDR3 sequences, roughly 27% seen once, with about 2.5% in the top ten. Cells sorted as Tregs were CD4+, CD25+ and CD127-/low. CDR3 length: 11 amino acids. Germline CDR1 reads SNHLY; CDR2 reads FYNNEI. The V end lost 6 bases, the J end lost 3 bases, and 5 bases lay between the germline ends. Source material: tumor-infiltrating Tregs sorted from the breast tumor. This rearrangement joins TRBV2 to TRBJ1-2; no clear D gene. The TCR originated in a female donor with breast cancer. CDR3 bases: TGTGCCAGCAGCGCTCACTATGGCTACACCTTC. It specifies CASSAHYGYTF.